The clone carrying this TCR beta chain has only a few counts. Its antigen is unknown. The data stem from a study of T cells after yellow fever vaccination. Findings of the study overall: When the response was secondary, it was weaker but reached its peak faster, day 5 versus 15. Researchers noted that a small share of clonotypes showed up in both CD4 and CD8 compartments. Subsequent booster samples again held most clones from primary vaccination (roughly 96% CD4, nearly 90% CD8).

Conversion of TCR transcripts into cDNA relied on 5'RACE template switching, which added a universal primer site and UMIs. MiXCR, run by TCRdb on the 5' RACE reads, gives a single entry per CDR3 protein. Altogether 250,000 to 400,000 distinct CDR3 sequences are present, about 4% being singletons, with the ten largest covering just under 25%. Per germline, CDR1 SQVTM and CDR2 ANQGSEA. Trimming took 3 bases from V and 1 from J, leaving 11 bases between them. The CDR3 contains 14 residues. The source of this sequence is a man between 18 and 35 years old who received the YFV17D yellow fever vaccine. The starting material was PBMCs, obtained 5 days after the yellow fever booster vaccination. The chain joins TRBV29-1 to TRBJ2-3, with D perhaps matching TRBD2 (5 bases). The CDR3 loop is CSVDGKRGTDTQYF. The CDR3 DNA follows: TGCAGCGTTGACGGGAAGAGGGGCACAGATACGCAGTATTTT.